This passage covers 23 T cell receptor beta chains from one sample sequenced in a study of blood T cell repertoires in COVID-19. Assay used: immunoSEQ multiplex PCR; TCRdb lists only in-frame clones, some missing. The sample contains approximately 440,000 clones, around 89% of which appear only once. The sample comprised peripheral blood. The receptors here all came from a woman in her 50s with COVID-19, enrolled during active disease.

V and J are TRBV30 and TRBJ2-7; possibly TRBD1 for D (5 bases). CDR3 length equals 14 residues. V lost 1 base and J 4 bases, leaving 14 bases between the germline ends. CDR1 and CDR2 from the germline V gene are GTSNPN and SVGIG (reference sequence). The CDR3: CAWSASVRGYEQYF. DNA of the CDR3: TGTGCCTGGAGTGCGTCGGTAAGGGGATACGAGCAGTACTTC.

The J gene is TRBJ2-1, the V gene TRBV27, with D hard to call. The V gene lost 6 bases and the J gene lost 0 bases, with 12 bases spanning the gap. Looked up from germline, CDR1 is MNHEY and CDR2 is SMNVEV (reference sequence). CDR3 length: 15 amino acids. The CDR3 reads CASSPSRSSYNEQFF. Written as DNA, the CDR3 is TGTGCCAGCAGCCCGAGCCGGAGCTCCTACAATGAGCAGTTCTTC.

This chain connects TRBV28 to TRBJ2-7; TRBD1 is a possible D gene (6 bases). V was pared by 8 bases and J by 6 bases, with 17 bases between. The length of the CDR3 is 13 residues. Germline V lookup: CDR1 MDHEN, CDR2 SYDVKM. CDR3 region: CASEGGTASEQYF. CDR3 nucleotide sequence: TGTGCCAGCGAAGGGGGAACTGCTTCCGAGCAGTACTTC.

The V gene is TRBV19, the J gene TRBJ1-3; D gene ambiguous. This CDR3 is 13 amino acids long. The V end was cut by 6 bases, the J end by 4 bases, with 10 bases between. Germline loops: CDR1 LNHDA, CDR2 SQIVND (reference sequence). The CDR3 protein is CASSDSRGNTIYF. CDR3 in DNA: TGTGCCAGTAGCGACTCCCGCGGAAACACCATATATTTT.

The chain links TRBV6-2 or TRBV6-3 to TRBJ2-3; the D gene is possibly TRBD2 (7 bases). Germline V gives CDR1 MNHEY, CDR2 SVGEGT. This CDR3 region has 15 residues. Trimming left V 5 bases short and J 6 bases short, with 18 bases between. CDR3 region: CASSPMVGGPDTQYF. CDR3 coding DNA: TGTGCCAGCAGTCCCATGGTGGGGGGGCCTGATACGCAGTATTTT.

V and J are TRBV11-3 and TRBJ2-7; 7 nucleotides align to TRBD1. Per the germline V gene, CDR1 is SGHNT and CDR2 is YENEEA. V was pared by 2 bases and J by 2 bases, with 6 bases of the junction left unmatched. This CDR3 region has 15 residues. The CDR3 DNA sequence: TGTGCCAGCAGCTTAACGGACAGGCCTCCCTACGAGCAGTACTTC. Its protein product is CASSLTDRPPYEQYF.

The rearrangement joins TRBV9 to TRBJ1-2; TRBD1 matches at 7 bases. CDR3 length: 15 residues. Germline lookup yields CDR1 SGDLS and CDR2 YYNGEE. With V trimmed by 4 bases and J by 4 bases, 10 bases remained unmatched. The CDR3: CASSREGTEVYGYTF. CDR3 coding DNA: TGTGCCAGCAGCAGAGAGGGGACAGAAGTCTATGGCTACACCTTC.

The chain recombines TRBV13 with TRBJ1-6; a possible D gene is TRBD1 (5 bases). Trimming stripped 5 bases from V and 10 bases from J, with 9 bases between. CDR1 is PRHDT, CDR2 FYEKMQ, per germline (reference sequence). The CDR3 spans 12 residues. The CDR3 nucleotides read TGTGCCAGCAGCCGGGGGTTGTCACCCCTCCACTTT. This gives the protein CASSRGLSPLHF.

The chain combines TRBV11-2 with TRBJ2-7, with 8 bases that match TRBD1. The CDR3 length is 12 residues. Per germline, CDR1 SGHAT and CDR2 FQNNGV. The trim removed 5 bases at V and 11 bases at J, leaving 8 bases unmatched. The CDR3 region has the DNA TGTGCCAGCAGCCCACAGGGACAGGTGGAGTACTTC. Its protein is CASSPQGQVEYF.

This chain uses TRBV4-2 with TRBJ1-2, with D hard to call. Per germline, CDR1 LGHNA and CDR2 YNFKEQ. V lost 0 bases and J lost 5, with 10 bases in between. This CDR3 spans 14 amino acids. CDR3 coding DNA: TGTGCCAGCAGCCAAGATGAGGCACCGTATGGCTACACCTTC. It is translated as CASSQDEAPYGYTF.

The chain combines TRBV2 with TRBJ2-2; TRBD1 agrees at 9 bases. Germline V CDR1 and CDR2: SNHLY, FYNNEI. After removal of 3 bases from V and 3 bases from J, the junction contained 8 bases not matched to a gene. The CDR3 is made up of 17 amino acids. CDR3 sequence (DNA): TGTGCCAGCAGTGATCCCACAGGGGGCGTCGACACCGGGGAGCTGTTTTTT. Amino acid sequence: CASSDPTGGVDTGELFF.

V is TRBV6-4 and J is TRBJ1-6; 8 bases align to TRBD1. Germline CDR1 is MRHNA and CDR2 is SNTAGT. The CDR3 runs to 14 residues. Germline trimming cut 8 bases from V and 8 bases from J; bases unmatched to any gene: 8. The chain's CDR3 is CASVGQGWHSPLHF. CDR3 sequence (DNA): TGTGCCAGCGTCGGACAGGGTTGGCATTCACCCCTCCACTTT.

CDR3 nucleotides: TGTGCCAGCAGAGACAGAGCGGGGGGGTACGAGCAGTACTTC. It translates to CASRDRAGGYEQYF. The chain uses TRBV6-5 and TRBJ2-7, with TRBD2 identical over 10 bases. Germline-derived CDR1 and CDR2 are MNHEY and SVGAGI. Trimming cost V 6 bases and J 4 bases; bases outside gene matches: 6. The CDR3 is 14 amino acids.

This chain links TRBV21-1 with TRBJ2-2; the table's TRBD1 call for D was not verified on the DNA. TRBV21-1 is labeled a pseudogene. The CDR3 runs 17 residues. CDR3 protein: CASSFRGLQASTGELFF. The CDR3 bases are TGTGCCAGCAGCTTCCGAGGTCTACAGGCCAGCACCGGGGAGCTGTTTTTT.

This sequence joins TRBV7-9 and TRBJ2-7, with 11 nucleotides matching TRBD2. Unmatched junction bases numbered 11, after V lost 7 bases and J lost 3 bases. CDR1 SEHNR and CDR2 FQNEAQ come from the germline V gene (reference sequence). The length of the CDR3 is 16 residues. The CDR3 DNA reads as TGTGCCAGCATCCCCTGGGGTAGCGGGGGGGTCTACGAGCAGTACTTC. Encoded protein: CASIPWGSGGVYEQYF.

This clone was recorded a few times. Different DNA sequences within this sample yield the same CDR3. The rearrangement joins TRBV29-1 to TRBJ2-3; 7 nucleotides agree with TRBD2. Germline CDR1 SQVTM, CDR2 ANQGSEA. The CDR3 contains 10 residues. Trimming at V came to 6 bases and at J to 8 bases, leaving 2 bases not matched to a gene. The CDR3 region has the DNA TGCAGCGTGGGGGGGGGTACGCAGTATTTT. The encoded protein is CSVGGGTQYF.

In nucleotides, the CDR3 is TGCGCCAGCATCCCGCGGAGGGACAGAATATCCTACGAGCAGTACTTC. Its translation is CASIPRRDRISYEQYF. V gene TRBV5-1 combines with J gene TRBJ2-7; D is perhaps TRBD1 (7 bases). Germline CDR1 SGHRS, CDR2 YFSETQ. This CDR3 comprises 16 residues. Trimming cost V 6 bases and J 1 base, with 20 bases left between them.

The CDR3 spells CASSQVPTGSEEKLFF. In nucleotides, the CDR3 is TGCGCCAGCAGCCAAGTTCCCACAGGGAGCGAGGAAAAACTGTTTTTT. The rearrangement joins TRBV5-1 to TRBJ1-4; tentatively, D is TRBD1 (6 bases). Germline assignment: CDR1 SGHRS and CDR2 YFSETQ. The V and J ends lost 4 bases and 8 bases respectively, with 21 bases between them. The CDR3 spans 16 residues.

This sequence joins TRBV28 and TRBJ1-2; no reliable D call. CDR3 size: 14 residues. The germline V gene encodes CDR1 MDHEN and CDR2 SYDVKM. With 3 bases removed from V and 4 bases from J, the gap between germline ends came to 12 bases. For the CDR3, the DNA is TGTGCCAGCAGTTTGACTGAAGTGTCCTATGGCTACACCTTC. Translated, it gives CASSLTEVSYGYTF.

The chain carries TRBV5-1 and TRBJ1-4; unclear D gene. V lost 6 bases, J lost 8 bases, and 14 bases lay in between. Germline V CDR1 and CDR2: SGHRS, YFSETQ. This CDR3 has 13 residues. CDR3 in amino acids: CASTGRVGEKLFF. CDR3 DNA sequence: TGCGCCAGCACGGGGAGGGTCGGCGAAAAACTGTTTTTT.

V and J are TRBV27 and TRBJ2-1, with D possibly being TRBD1 (5 bases). The V end lost 6 bases, the J end lost 5 bases, and 17 bases lay between the germline ends. Germline CDR1 reads MNHEY; CDR2 reads SMNVEV (reference sequence). CDR3 length: 15 amino acids. The CDR3 DNA follows: TGTGCCAGCAGCTTAGCAGGGCTAGAAAACAATGAGCAGTTCTTC. Amino acids: CASSLAGLENNEQFF.

V is TRBV3-1 (or the pseudogene TRBV3-2) and J is TRBJ1-1, with TRBD1 identical over 8 bases. J lost 1 base, V lost 5 bases, and 9 bases had no gene match. Germline V gene data show CDR1 as LGHDT and CDR2 as YNNKEL (reference sequence). There are 16 residues in the CDR3. CDR3 protein: CASSYKLGTGNTEAFF. The DNA of the CDR3 is TGTGCCAGCAGCTACAAGCTTGGGACAGGGAACACTGAAGCTTTCTTT.

V and J are TRBV5-4 and TRBJ2-5; no definite D call. CDR3 length equals 14 residues. V lost 0 bases and J 1 base, leaving 7 bases between the germline ends. Germline V gene data show CDR1 as SGHNT and CDR2 as YYREEE (reference sequence). CDR3 in DNA: TGTGCCAGCAGCTTGGATTGGGCCCAAGAGACCCAGTACTTC. Amino acid sequence: CASSLDWAQETQYF.